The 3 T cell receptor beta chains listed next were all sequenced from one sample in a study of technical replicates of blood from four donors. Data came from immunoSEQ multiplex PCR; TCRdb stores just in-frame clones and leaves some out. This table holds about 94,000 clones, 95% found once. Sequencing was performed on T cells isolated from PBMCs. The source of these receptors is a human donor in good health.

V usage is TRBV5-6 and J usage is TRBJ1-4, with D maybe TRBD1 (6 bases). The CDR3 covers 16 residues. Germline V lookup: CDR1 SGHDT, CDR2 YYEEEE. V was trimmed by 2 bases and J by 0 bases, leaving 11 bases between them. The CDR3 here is CASSFGQRATNEKLFF. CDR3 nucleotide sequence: TGTGCCAGCAGCTTCGGACAGCGTGCAACTAATGAAAAACTGTTTTTT.

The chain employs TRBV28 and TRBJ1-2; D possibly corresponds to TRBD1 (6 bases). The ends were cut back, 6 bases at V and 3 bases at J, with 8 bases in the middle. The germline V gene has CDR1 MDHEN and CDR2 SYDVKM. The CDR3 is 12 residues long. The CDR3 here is CASRGQDYGYTF. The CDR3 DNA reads TGTGCCAGCAGGGGACAAGACTATGGCTACACCTTC.

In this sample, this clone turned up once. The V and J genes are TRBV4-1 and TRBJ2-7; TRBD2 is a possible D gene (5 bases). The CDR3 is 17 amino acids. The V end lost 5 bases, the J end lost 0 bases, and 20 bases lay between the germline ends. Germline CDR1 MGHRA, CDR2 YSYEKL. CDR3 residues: CASSITSGLGSSYEQYF. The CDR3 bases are TGCGCCAGCAGCATCACGTCCGGGCTGGGGAGCTCCTACGAGCAGTACTTC.